This T cell receptor (beta chain) was identified in a study of blood T cell repertoires in COVID-19. About the study: The study drew acute and convalescent COVID-19 samples from the United States, Italy and Spain. The analysed material was cDNA or gDNA that came from T cells, B-cell-depleted T cells, or PBMCs.

Germline CDR1 is MNHEY and CDR2 is SVGAGI. V was clipped by 5 bases and J by 0 bases, with 11 bases between them. The CDR3 loop spans 15 amino acids. The authors' processing: Counts of nucleated cells, estimated from reference gene primer amplification, were obtained. Sequencing was performed with immunoSEQ multiplex PCR; in TCRdb, only in-frame clones are kept and a portion is missing. That table furnishes V, J and clone size, whereas the DNA furnished D and trimming. This table holds around 210,000 clones, over 60% found once. This clonotype was sampled from a woman aged 65 to 85 with acute or convalescent COVID-19. The rearrangement uses TRBV6-5 and TRBJ1-5; no clear D gene. The sequenced sample consisted of peripheral blood. CDR3 loop: CASSPAPYSNQPQHF. As DNA, the CDR3 is TGTGCCAGCAGTCCCGCGCCATATAGCAATCAGCCCCAGCATTTT.